This TCR beta chain was documented in a study of T cells in Graves' hyperthyroidism and ophthalmopathy. Germline CDR1 and CDR2: SGHRS and YFSETQ. Germline trimming cut 4 bases from V and 2 bases from J; bases unmatched to any gene: 13. There are 17 residues in the CDR3. A few counts support this clonotype. Its cognate antigen is unknown. Findings of the study overall: A model of 13 V-J pairs discriminated ophthalmopathy from stable hyperthyroidism.

Lactation, pregnancy, other autoimmune disease or uncontrolled infection led to exclusion of patients. TCR beta CDR3 sequences were amplified from RNA transcripts. The HTBI set primed first-round TCR CDR3 RT-PCR. TCRdb re-analysed the multiplex PCR reads in MiXCR, keeping a single row per CDR3 protein. The sample consists of about 320,000 distinct CDR3 sequences, around 16% of them appearing once. The chain has TRBV5-1 and TRBJ2-3; 7 bases are shared with TRBD1. Material: blood. The sequence derives from a man aged 25-45 years with Graves' hyperthyroidism. The CDR3 DNA follows: TGCGCCAGCAGCCCTCGGGTCGGGACAGAACCCACAGATACGCAGTATTTT. Translating gives CASSPRVGTEPTDTQYF.